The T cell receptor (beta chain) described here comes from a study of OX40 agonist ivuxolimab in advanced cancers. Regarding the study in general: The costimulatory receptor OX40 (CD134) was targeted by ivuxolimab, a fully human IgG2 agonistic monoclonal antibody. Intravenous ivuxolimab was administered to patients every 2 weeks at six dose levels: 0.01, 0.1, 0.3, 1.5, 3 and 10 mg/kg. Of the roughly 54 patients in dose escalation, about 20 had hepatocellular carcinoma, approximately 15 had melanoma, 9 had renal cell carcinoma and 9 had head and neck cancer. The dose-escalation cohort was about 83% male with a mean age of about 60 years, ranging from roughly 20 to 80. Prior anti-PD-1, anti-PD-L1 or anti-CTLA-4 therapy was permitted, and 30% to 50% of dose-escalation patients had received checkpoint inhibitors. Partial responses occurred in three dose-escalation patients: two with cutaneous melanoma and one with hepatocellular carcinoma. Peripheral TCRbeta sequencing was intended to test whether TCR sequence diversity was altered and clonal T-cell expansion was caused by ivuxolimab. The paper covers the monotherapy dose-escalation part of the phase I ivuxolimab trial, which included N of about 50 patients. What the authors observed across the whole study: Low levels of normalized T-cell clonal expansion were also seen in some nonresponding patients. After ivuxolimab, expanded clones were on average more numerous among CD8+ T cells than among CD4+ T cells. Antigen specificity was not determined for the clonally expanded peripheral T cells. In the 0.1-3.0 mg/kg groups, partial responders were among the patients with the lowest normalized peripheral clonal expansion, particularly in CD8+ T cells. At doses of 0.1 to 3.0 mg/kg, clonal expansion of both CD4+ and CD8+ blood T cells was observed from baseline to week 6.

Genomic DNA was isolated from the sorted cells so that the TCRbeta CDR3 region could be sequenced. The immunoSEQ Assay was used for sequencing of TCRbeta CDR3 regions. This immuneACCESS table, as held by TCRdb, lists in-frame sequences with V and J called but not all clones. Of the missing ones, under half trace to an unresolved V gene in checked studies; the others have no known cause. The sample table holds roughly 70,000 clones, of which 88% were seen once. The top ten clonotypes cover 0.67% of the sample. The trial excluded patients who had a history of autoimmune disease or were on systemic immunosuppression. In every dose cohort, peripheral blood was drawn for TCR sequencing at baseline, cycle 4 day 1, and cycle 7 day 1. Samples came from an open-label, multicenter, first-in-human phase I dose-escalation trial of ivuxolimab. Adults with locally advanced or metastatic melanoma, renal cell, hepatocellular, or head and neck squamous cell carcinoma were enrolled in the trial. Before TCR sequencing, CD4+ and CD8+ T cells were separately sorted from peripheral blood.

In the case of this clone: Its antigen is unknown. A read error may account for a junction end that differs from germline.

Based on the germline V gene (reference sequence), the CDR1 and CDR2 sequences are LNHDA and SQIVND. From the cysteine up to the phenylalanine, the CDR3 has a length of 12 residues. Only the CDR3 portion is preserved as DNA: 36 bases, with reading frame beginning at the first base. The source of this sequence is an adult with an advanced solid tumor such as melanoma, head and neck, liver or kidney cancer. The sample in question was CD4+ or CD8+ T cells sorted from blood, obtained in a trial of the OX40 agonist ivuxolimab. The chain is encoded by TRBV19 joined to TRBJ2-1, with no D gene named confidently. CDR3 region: CASSSSGPERFF. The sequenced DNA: TGTGCCAGTAGCTCCTCCGGCCCCGAGCGGTTCTTC.